This T cell receptor beta chain was captured in a study of blood T cell repertoires in COVID-19 (dated by TCRdb to the early 2020s). General notes on the study: Samples from collaborators originated in the United States, Italy and Spain and spanned both the acute and convalescent phases of COVID-19. The prospective study material was composed of cDNA or gDNA derived from T cells, B-cell-depleted T cells, or PBMCs. The samples were drawn from the first 160 participants of the ongoing ImmuneRACE study and from some 1,300 subjects provided by 6 global collaborators. Sample metadata almost always included a de-identified subject ID, COVID-19 status, age in years and sex. Where available, HLA class I and class II types were obtained from metadata supplied by the sample provider rather than from assay-based typing. Subjects who had been exposed to COVID-19, were actively infected with it, or had recovered from it provided the deeply sampled blood TCRbeta repertoires that made up the dataset. The repertoires were released in a freely available public database intended as a resource for research on the immune response to SARS-CoV-2. The full study reports these points: The quantity of clinical and demographic metadata differed by source and by participant and was supplied without curation.

Worth noting for this clone: Its antigen has not been determined. It has no much larger one-base neighbor in the sample; base qualities were not kept.

Participants in the prospective study were aged 18 to 89 years, lived in 20 to 25 United States geographic areas, and enrolled through a virtual design. To assign participants to cohorts, the prospective study relied on clinical history that participants themselves reported in a screening survey and a study questionnaire. For ImmuneRACE Cohort 3, a participant was defined as recovered based on two consecutive negative NP/OP PCR tests, clearance by a healthcare professional, or resolution of symptoms. In the prospective study, whole blood, serum and a nasopharyngeal or oropharyngeal swab were collected from each participant by mobile phlebotomists. Over a roughly 2-month period, participants in the prospective study had the option of providing additional blood draws and questionnaires. Before DNA extraction, prospective study blood samples were shipped either frozen or at room temperature. Via the germline V gene, CDR1 is SGHDN and CDR2 FVKESK. The junction shows trimming of 2 bases on V and 0 bases on J, plus 5 bases between the germline ends. Including cysteine and phenylalanine, the CDR3 has 14 amino acids. The retained sequence is limited to the CDR3, 42 bases, with the frame set at the first base.

TCRbeta CDR3 regions were amplified from genomic DNA using the immunoSEQ Assay, a bias-controlled multiplex PCR. The source study handled its data this way. The number of nucleated cells in each sample was estimated from the amplification of reference gene primers within the assay. To quantify the absolute abundance of each unique TCRbeta CDR3 rearrangement, sequence reads were collapsed and filtered. Productive Simpson clonality was computed per sample as the square root of Simpson's diversity index over productive rearrangements. TCRdb retrieved this table from immuneACCESS and kept in-frame rearrangements only. Not all clones are present; in checked studies, unresolved V genes account for under half, and no reason is known for the remainder. That table is the source of V, J and clone size, and D and trimming were worked out from the DNA. The sample table records hundreds of thousands of clones; approximately 90% of these occur just once. 1.2% of the sample is in the top ten clones.

The material sequenced was PBMCs or T cells enriched from blood (not recorded which). Rearrangement joined TRBV14 to TRBJ1-3, with the D gene not clear enough to name. The sequence came from a man aged 25-40 years who had recovered from COVID-19. The CDR3 amino acid sequence is: CASSQFSSGNTIYF. The sequenced DNA is TGTGCCAGCAGCCAATTTAGCTCTGGAAACACCATATATTTT.